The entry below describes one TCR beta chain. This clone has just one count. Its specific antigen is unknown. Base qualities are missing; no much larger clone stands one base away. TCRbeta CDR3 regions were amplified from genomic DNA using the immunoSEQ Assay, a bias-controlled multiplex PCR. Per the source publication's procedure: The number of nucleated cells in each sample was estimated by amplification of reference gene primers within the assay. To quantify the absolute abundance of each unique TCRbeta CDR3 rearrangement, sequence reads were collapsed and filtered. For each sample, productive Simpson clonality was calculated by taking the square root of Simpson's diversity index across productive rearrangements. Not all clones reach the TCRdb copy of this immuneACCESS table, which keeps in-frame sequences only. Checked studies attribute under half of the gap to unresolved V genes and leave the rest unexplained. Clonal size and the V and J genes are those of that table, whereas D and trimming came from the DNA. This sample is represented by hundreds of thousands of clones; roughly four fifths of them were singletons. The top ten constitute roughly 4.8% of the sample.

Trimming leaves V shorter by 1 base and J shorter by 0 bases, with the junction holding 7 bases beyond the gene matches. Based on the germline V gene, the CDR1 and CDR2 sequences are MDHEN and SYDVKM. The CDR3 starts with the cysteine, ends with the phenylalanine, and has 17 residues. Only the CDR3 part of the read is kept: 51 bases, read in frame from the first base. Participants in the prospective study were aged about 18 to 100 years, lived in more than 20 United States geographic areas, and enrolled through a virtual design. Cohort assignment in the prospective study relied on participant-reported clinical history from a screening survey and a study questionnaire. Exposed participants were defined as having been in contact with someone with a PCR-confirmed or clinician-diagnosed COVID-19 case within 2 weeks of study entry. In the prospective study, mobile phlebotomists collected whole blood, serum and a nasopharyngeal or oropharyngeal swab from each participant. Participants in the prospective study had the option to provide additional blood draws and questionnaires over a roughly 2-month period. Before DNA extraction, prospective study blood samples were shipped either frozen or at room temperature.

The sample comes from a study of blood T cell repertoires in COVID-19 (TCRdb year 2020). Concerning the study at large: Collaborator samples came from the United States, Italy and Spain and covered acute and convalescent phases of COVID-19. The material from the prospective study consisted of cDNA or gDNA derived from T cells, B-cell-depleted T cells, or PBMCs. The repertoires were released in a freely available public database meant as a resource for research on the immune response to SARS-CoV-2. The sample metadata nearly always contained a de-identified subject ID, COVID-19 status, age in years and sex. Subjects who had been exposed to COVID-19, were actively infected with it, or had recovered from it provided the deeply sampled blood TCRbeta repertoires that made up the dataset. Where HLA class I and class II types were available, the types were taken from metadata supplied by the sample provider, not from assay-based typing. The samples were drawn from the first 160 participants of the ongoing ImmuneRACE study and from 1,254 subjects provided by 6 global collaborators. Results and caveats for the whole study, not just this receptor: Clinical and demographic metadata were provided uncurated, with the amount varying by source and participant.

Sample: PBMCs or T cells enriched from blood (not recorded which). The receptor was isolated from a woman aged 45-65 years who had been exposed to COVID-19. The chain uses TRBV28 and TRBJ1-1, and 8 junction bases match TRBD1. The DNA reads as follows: TGTGCCAGCAGTTTATACGGACAGGGTCCCATGAACACTGAAGCTTTCTTT. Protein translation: CASSLYGQGPMNTEAFF.